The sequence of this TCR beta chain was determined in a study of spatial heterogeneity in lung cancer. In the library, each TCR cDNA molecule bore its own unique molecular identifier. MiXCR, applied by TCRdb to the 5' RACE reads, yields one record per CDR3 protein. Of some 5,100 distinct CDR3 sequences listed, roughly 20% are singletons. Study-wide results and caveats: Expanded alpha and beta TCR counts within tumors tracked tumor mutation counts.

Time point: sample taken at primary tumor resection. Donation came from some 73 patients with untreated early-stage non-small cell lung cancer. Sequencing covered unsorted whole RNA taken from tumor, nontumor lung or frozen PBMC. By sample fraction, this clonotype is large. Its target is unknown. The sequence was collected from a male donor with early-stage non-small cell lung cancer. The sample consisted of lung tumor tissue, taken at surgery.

This chain's CDR3 is CASSQDRSGRVRTGELFF. For the CDR3, the DNA is TGTGCCAGCAGCCAAGATCGAAGCGGGAGAGTCCGCACCGGGGAGCTGTTTTTT. The chain is built from TRBV14 and TRBJ2-2; 8 bases agree with TRBD2. The CDR3 is 18 residues long. The germline V gene has CDR1 SGHDN and CDR2 FVKESK. V shed 0 bases, J shed 4 bases, and the junction held 10 bases outside the gene matches.